This record looks at one T cell receptor beta chain sequence and its context. Its target is unknown. Stated treatment: oral pan-JAK inhibitor, 5-10 mg twice daily. Germline loops: CDR1 SGHTA, CDR2 FQGNSA. This CDR3 has 14 residues. V gave up 1 base and J gave up 3 bases, with 10 bases separating them. Extraction of RNA preceded its reverse transcription into cDNA, which served as the sequencing template. Method: immunoSEQ multiplex PCR; TCRdb's copy keeps in-frame clones and lacks some. The table includes some 120,000 clones, about 59% detected once. These data originate in a study of CD8+ T cells in alopecia areata. On the study more broadly: By percentage of affected scalp area, the severity of treated patients was scored. Study-level results: Tofacitinib significantly lowered scalp clonality and expanded CD8+ clones among the top 100. Alphabeta T cells residing in normal skin are also sequenced in scalp samples.

The sequencing used CD4+ T cells sorted from blood, collected at week 4, from a patient treated with tofacitinib. The receptor's source is a human donor with alopecia areata. V and J are TRBV7-2 and TRBJ2-7; D unclear. DNA for the CDR3: TGTGCCAGCAGCTTAGACCTCGCCAGCTACGAGCAGTACTTC. Encoded protein: CASSLDLASYEQYF.